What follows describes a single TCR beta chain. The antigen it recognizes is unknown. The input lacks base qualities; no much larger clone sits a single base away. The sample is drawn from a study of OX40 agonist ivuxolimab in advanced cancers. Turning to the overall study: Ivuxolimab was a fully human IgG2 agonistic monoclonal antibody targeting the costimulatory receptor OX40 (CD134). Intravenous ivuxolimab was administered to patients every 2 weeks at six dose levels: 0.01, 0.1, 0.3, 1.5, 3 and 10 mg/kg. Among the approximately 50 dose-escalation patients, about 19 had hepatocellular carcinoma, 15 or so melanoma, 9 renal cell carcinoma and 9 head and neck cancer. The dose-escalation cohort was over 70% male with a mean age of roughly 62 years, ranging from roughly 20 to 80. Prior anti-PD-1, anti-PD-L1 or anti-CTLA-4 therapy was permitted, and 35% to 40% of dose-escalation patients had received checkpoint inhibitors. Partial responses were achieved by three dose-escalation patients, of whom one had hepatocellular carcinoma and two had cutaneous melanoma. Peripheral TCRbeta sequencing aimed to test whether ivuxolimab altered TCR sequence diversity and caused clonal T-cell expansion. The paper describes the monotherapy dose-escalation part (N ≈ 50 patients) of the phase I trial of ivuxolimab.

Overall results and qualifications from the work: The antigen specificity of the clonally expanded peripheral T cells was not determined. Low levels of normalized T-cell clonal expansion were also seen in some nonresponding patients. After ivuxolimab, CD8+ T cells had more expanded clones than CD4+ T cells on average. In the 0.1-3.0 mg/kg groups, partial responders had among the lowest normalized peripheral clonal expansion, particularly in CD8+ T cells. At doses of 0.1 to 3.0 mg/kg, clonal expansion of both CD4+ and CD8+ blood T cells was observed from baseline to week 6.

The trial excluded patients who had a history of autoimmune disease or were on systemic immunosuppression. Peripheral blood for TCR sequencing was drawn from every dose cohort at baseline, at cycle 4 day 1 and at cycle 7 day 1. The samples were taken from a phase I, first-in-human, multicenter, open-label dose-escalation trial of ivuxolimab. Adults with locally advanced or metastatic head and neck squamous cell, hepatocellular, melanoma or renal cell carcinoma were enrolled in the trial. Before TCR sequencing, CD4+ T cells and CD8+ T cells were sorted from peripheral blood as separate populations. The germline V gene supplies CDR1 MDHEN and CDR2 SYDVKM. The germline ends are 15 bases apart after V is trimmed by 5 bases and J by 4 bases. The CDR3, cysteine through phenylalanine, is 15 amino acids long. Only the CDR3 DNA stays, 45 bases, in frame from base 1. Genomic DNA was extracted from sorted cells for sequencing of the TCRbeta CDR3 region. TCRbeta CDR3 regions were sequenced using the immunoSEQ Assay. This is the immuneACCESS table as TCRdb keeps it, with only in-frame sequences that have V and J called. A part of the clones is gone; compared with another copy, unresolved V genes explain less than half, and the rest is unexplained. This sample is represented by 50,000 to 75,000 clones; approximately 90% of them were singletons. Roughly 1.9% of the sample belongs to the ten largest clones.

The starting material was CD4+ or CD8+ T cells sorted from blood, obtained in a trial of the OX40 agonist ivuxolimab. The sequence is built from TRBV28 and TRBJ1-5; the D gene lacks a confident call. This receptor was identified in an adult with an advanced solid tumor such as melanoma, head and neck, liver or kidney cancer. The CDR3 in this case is CASSLSTGMNQPQHF. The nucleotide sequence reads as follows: TGTGCCAGCAGTCTATCGACTGGGATGAATCAGCCCCAGCATTTT.